This section outlines one T cell receptor (beta chain) sequence together with its context. Its antigen is currently unknown. The protocol was immunoSEQ multiplex PCR, while the TCRdb copy is restricted to in-frame clones and leaves out a portion. Of 250,000 to 400,000 clones in the sample, around 90% were seen once. The CDR3 totals 12 residues. V dropped 5 bases and J dropped 6; count of bases not matched to a gene: 2. The germline gives CDR1 SEHNR, CDR2 FQNEAQ (reference sequence). The data belong to a study of cytomegalovirus exposure and HLA in healthy donors. The study's findings and limits: Many donors carried some public TCRs, although rarity characterized most TCR sequences.

The sequenced sample was PBMCs. The clonotype was recovered from a man under 40 in good health and CMV-seronegative. This chain joins TRBV7-9 and TRBJ2-3; the match to TRBD2 covers 7 bases. CDR3 nucleotides: TGTGCCAGCAGCCCCGGGAGGGATACGCAGTATTTT. Its protein is CASSPGRDTQYF.